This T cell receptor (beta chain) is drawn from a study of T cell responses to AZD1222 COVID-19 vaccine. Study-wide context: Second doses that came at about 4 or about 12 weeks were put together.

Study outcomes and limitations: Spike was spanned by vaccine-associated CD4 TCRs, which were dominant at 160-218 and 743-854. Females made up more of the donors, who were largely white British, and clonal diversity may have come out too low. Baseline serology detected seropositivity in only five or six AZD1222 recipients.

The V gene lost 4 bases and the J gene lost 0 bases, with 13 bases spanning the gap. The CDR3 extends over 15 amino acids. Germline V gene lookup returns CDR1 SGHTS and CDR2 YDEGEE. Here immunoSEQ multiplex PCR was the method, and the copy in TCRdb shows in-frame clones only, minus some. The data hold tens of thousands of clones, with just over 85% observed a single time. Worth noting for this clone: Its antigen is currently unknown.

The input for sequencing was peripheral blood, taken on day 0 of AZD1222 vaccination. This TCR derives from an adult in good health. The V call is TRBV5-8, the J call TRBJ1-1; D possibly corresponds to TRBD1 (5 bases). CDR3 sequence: CASSLGGVMNTEAFF. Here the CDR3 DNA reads TGTGCCAGCAGCCTCGGGGGGGTTATGAACACTGAAGCTTTCTTT. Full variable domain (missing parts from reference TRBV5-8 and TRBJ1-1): EAGVTQSPTHLIKTRGQQATLRCSPISGHTSVYWYQQALGLGLQFLLWYDEGEERNRGNFPPRFSGRQFPNYSSELNVNALELEDSALYLCASSLGGVMNTEAFFGQGTRLTVV.